This T cell receptor beta chain was captured by sequencing in a study of cytomegalovirus exposure and HLA in healthy donors. The CDR3 consists of 14 residues. The germline V gene has CDR1 SGHVS and CDR2 FNYEAQ. Trimming removed 4 bases from V and 15 bases from J; junction bases left unmatched: 12. This clone was observed once. The PCR contained 60 Vbeta and 13 Jbeta primers. Some clones are missing from TCRdb's copy, which holds only in-frame ones; the method was immunoSEQ multiplex PCR. The sample carries hundreds of thousands of clones, almost 80% recorded once. The sequence was obtained from a male donor in good health and CMV-seronegative. This chain connects TRBV7-6 to TRBJ1-4; 9 bases are shared with TRBD1. Sequencing was done on a sample of PBMCs. CDR3 coding DNA: TGTGCCAGCAGCTCATCCGGGACAGGGAATTTGTTGTTTTTT. Translation gives CASSSSGTGNLLFF.